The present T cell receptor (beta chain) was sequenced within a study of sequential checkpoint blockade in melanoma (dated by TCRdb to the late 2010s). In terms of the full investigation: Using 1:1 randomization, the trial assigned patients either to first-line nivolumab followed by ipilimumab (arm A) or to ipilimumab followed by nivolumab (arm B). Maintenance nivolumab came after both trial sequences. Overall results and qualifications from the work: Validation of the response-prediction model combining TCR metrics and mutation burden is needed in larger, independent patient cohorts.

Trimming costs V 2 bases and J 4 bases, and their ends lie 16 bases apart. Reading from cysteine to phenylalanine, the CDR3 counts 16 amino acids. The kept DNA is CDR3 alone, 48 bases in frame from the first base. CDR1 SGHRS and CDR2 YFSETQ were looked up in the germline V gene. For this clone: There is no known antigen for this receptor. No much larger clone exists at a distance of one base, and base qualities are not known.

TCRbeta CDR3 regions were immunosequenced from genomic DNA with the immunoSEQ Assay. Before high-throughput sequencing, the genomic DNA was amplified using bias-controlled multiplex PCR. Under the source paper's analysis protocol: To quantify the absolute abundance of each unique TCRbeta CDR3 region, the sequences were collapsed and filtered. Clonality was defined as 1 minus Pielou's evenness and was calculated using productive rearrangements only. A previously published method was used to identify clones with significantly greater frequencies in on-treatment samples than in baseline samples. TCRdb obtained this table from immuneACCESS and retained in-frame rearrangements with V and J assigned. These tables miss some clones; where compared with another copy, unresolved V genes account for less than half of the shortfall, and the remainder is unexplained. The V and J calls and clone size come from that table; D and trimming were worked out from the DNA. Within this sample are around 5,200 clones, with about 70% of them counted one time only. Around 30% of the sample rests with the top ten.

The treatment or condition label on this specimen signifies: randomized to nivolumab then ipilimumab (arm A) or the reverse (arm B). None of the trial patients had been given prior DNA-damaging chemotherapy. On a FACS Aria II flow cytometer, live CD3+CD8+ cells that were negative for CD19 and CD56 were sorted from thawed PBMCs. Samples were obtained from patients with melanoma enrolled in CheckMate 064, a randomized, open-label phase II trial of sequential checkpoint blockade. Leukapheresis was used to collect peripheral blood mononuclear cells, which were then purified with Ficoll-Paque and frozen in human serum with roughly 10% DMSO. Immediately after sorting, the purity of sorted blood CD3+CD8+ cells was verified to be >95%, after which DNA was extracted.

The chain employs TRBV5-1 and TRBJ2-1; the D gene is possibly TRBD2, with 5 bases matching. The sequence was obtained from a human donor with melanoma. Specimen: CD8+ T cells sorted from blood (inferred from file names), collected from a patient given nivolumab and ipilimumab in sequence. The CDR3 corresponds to CASSFPGNGNYNEQFF. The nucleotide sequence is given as TGCGCCAGCAGCTTCCCCGGGAACGGGAATTACAATGAGCAGTTCTTC.